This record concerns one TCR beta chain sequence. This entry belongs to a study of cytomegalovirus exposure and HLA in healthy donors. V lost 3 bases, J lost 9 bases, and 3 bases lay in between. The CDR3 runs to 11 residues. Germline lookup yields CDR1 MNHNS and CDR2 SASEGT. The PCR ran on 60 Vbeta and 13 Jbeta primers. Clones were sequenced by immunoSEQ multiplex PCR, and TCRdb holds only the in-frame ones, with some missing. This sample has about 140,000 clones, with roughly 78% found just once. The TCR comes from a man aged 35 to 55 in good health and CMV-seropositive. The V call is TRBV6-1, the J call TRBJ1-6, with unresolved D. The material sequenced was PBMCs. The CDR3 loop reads CASSDISPLHF. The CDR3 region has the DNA TGTGCCAGCAGTGACATTTCACCCCTCCACTTT.